The present entry profiles one TCR beta chain with its context. Under the authors' procedure: Reference gene primer amplification gave estimated nucleated cell counts. This table comes from immunoSEQ multiplex PCR, and its TCRdb copy is limited to in-frame clones, with some not included. V, J and clone size are taken as reported in that table, and D and trimming were inferred from the DNA itself. The data contain 270,000 or so clones, 85% to 90% of them singletons. The CDR3 is 15 amino acids. Trimming took 10 bases from V and 5 from J; bases not matched to a gene: 7. CDR1 MNHEY and CDR2 SMNVEV come from the germline V gene (reference sequence). The data derive from a study of blood T cell repertoires in COVID-19. About the research overall: Acute and convalescent COVID-19 samples came from the United States, Italy and Spain. Sample material is recorded as cDNA or gDNA derived from T cells, B-cell-depleted T cells, or PBMCs.

The clonotype originates from a human donor in a cohort sampled during active COVID-19. The chain has TRBV27 and TRBJ1-6; 11 nucleotides agree with TRBD1. The sample taken for sequencing was peripheral blood. The CDR3 is CATGWDRGNNSPLHF. In DNA, the CDR3 is TGTGCCACAGGGTGGGACAGGGGGAATAATTCACCCCTCCACTTT.